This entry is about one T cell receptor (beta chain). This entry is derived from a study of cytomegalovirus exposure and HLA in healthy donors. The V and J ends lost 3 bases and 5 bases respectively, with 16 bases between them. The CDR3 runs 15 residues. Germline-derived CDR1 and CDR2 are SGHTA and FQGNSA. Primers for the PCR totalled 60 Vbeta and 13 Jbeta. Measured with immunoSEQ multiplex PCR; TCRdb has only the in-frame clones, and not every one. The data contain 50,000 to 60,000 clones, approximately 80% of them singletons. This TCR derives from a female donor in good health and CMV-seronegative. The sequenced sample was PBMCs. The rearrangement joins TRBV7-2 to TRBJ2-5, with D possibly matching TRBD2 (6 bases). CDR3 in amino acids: CASSFSGPRIETQYF. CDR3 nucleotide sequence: TGTGCCAGCAGCTTCAGCGGGCCCCGCATTGAGACCCAGTACTTC.